This T cell receptor beta chain derives from a study of identical twins. General study results and limits: Twin-shared out-of-frame alpha sequences were enriched for low generation probability. Conclusions were based on cross-sectional statistical analysis, without following the same donors.

TCRdb independently ran MiXCR on the 5' RACE reads; one entry per CDR3 protein. The top ten hold 8.5% to 10% of the sample, which has more than 200,000 distinct CDR3 sequences, over 12% seen once. The CDR3 runs 14 residues. With respect to this clonotype: The antigen is unknown.

The TCR sequence derives from a woman aged 18-29 years in good health. This chain uses TRBV21-1 with TRBJ2-7. TRBV21-1 counts as a pseudogene. Sequencing was carried out using memory (CD45RO+) T cells sorted from blood. The CDR3 sequence: CASSKDADPYEQYF. The CDR3, as DNA: TGTGCCAGCAGCAAAGACGCAGACCCATACGAGCAGTACTTC.